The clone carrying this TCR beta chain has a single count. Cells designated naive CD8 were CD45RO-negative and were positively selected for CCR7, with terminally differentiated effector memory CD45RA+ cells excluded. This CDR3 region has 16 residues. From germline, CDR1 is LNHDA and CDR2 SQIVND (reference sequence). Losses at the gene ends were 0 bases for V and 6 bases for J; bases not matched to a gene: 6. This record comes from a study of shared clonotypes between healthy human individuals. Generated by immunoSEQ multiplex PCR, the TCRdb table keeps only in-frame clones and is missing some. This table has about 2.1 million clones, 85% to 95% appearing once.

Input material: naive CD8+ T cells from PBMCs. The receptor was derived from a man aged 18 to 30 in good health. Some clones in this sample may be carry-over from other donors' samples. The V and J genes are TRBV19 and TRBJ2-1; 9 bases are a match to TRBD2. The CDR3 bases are TGTGCCAGTAGTATAGAGGCAAGCGGGAGGATCAATGAGCAGTTCTTC. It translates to CASSIEASGRINEQFF.